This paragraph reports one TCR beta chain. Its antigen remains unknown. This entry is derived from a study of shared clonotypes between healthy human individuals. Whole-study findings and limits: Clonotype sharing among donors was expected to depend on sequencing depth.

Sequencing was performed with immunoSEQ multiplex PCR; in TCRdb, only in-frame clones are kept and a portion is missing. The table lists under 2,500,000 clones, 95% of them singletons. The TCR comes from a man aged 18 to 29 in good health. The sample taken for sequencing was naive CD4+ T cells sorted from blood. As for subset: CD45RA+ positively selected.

The CDR3 bases are TGTGCCAGTAGTCCCTTCTCGGGGAGTGGAGCTGAAGCTTTCTTT. Amino acids: CASSPFSGSGAEAFF. This chain uses TRBV19 with TRBJ1-1; D is uncertain. The V gene's germline CDR1 is LNHDA and CDR2 SQIVND (reference sequence). The CDR3 consists of 15 residues. Trimming took 5 bases from V and 6 from J, leaving 19 bases between them.